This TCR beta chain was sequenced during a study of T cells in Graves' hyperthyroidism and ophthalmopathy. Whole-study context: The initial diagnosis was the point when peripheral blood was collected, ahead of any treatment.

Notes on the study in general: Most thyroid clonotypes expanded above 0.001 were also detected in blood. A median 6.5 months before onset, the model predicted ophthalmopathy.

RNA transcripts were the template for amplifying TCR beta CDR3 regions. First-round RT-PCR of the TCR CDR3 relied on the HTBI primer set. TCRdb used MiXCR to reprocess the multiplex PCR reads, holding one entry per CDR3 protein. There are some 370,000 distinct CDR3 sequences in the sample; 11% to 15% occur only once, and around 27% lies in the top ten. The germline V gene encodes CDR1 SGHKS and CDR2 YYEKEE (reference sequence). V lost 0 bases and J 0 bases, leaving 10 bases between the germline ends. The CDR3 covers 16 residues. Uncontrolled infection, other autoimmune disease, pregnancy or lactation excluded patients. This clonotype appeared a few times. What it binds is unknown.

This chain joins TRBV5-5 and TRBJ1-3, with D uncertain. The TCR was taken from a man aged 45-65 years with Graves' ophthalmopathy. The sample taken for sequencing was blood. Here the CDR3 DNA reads TGTGCCAGCAGCTTGGTCAGTCGGATCTCTGGAAACACCATATATTTT. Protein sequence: CASSLVSRISGNTIYF. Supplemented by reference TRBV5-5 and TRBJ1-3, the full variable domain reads DAGVTQSPTHLIKTRGQQVTLRCSPISGHKSVSWYQQVLGQGPQFIFQYYEKEERGRGNFPDRFSARQFPNYSSELNVNALLLGDSALYLCASSLVSRISGNTIYFGEGSWLTVV.